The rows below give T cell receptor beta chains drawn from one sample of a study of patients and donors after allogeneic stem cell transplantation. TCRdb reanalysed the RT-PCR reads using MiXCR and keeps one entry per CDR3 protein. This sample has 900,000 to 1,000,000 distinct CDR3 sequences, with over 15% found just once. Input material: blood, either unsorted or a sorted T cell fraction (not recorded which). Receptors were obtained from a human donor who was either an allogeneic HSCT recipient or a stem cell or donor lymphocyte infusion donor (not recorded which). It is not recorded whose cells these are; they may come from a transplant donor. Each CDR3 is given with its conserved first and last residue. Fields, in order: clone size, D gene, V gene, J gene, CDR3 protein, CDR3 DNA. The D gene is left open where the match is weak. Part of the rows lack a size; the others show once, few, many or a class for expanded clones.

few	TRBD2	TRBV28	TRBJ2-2	CASSSSLAVNTGELFF	TGTGCCAGCAGTTCCAGCCTAGCGGTAAACACCGGGGAGCTGTTTTTT
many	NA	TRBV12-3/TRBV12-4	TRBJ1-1	CASSLVSGGEAFF	TGTGCCAGCAGTTTAGTCTCCGGGGGGGAAGCTTTCTTT
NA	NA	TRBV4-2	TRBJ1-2	CASSQMAGEGGGYTF	TGTGCCAGCAGCCAAATGGCTGGGGAAGGCGGCGGCTACACCTTC
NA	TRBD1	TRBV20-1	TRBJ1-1	CSARPPRDSNTEAFF	TGCAGTGCTAGACCACCCCGGGACAGCAACACTGAAGCTTTCTTT
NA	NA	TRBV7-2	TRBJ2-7	CASSSNSRDTGSYEQYF	TGTGCCAGCAGCTCTAACTCACGGGACACTGGCTCCTACGAGCAGTACTTC
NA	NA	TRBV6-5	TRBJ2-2	CASSYCTSLNTGELFF	TGTGCCAGCAGTTACTGCACTAGCTTGAACACCGGGGAGCTGTTTTTT
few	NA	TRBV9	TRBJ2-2	CASSVELNYPGELFF	TGTGCCAGCAGCGTTGAGTTAAACTACCCCGGGGAGCTGTTTTTT
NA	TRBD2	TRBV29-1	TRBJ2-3	CSVLSKAGGYADTQYF	TGCAGCGTCCTGTCTAAAGCGGGAGGGTACGCAGATACGCAGTATTTT
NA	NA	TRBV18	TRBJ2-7	CASSPQGSTSYEQYF	TGTGCCAGCTCACCACAGGGGAGTACGTCCTACGAGCAGTACTTC
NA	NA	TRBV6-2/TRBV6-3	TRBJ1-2	CASSLHGSRYGYTF	TGTGCCAGCAGTTTACATGGGTCTCGGTATGGCTACACCTTC
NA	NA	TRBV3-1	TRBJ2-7	CASSQDIWPNEQYF	TGTGCCAGCAGCCAAGATATTTGGCCGAACGAGCAGTACTTC
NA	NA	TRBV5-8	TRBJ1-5	CASSLRGFPQPQHF	TGTGCCAGCAGCTTGAGAGGGTTTCCCCAGCCCCAGCATTTT
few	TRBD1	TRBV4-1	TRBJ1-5	CASSQTFTGGQGYQPQHF	TGCGCCAGCAGCCAAACATTTACAGGGGGACAGGGGTATCAGCCCCAGCATTTT
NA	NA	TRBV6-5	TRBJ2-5	CASSYPGETQYF	TGTGCCAGCAGTTACCCTGGAGAGACCCAGTACTTC